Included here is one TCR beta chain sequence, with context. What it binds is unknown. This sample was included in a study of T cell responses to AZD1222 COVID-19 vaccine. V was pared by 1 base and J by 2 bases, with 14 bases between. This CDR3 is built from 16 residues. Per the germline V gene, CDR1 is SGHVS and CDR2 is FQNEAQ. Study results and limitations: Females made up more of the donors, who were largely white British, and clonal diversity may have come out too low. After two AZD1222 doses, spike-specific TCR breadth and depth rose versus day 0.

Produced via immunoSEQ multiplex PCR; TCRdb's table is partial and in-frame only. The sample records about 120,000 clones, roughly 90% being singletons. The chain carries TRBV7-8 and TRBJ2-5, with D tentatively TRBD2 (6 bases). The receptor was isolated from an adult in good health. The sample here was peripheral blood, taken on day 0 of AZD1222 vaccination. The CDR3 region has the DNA TGTGCCAGCAGCTTAGTCGGCGGGGAGGTTCAAGAGACCCAGTACTTC. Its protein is CASSLVGGEVQETQYF. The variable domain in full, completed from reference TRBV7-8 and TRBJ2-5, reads GAGVSQSPRYKVAKRGQDVALRCDPISGHVSLFWYQQALGQGPEFLTYFQNEAQLDKSGLPSDRFFAERPEGSVSTLKIQRTQQEDSAVYLCASSLVGGEVQETQYFGPGTRLLVL.